The clone carrying this TCR beta chain was seen many times. TCRdb re-analysed the multiplex PCR reads in MiXCR, keeping a single row per CDR3 protein. The sample lists about 180,000 distinct CDR3 sequences, about 30% occurring once. This entry belongs to a study of breast tumors, draining lymph nodes, adjacent tissues. The lymph nodes were axillary draining lymph nodes from breast cancer patients. Trimming pared 5 bases from V and 5 bases from J, leaving 13 bases between. Germline V gene lookup returns CDR1 DFQATT and CDR2 SNEGSKA (reference sequence). The CDR3 has 12 residues. This TCR was recovered from a female donor with breast cancer. Some clones in this sample may be carry-over from other donors' samples. This chain connects TRBV20-1 to TRBJ2-7, with D maybe TRBD2 (6 bases). Input material: axillary lymph node tissue. The CDR3 nucleotides read TGCAGTGCTGCGGGACTTTCCCACGAGCAGTACTTC. Translating gives CSAAGLSHEQYF.